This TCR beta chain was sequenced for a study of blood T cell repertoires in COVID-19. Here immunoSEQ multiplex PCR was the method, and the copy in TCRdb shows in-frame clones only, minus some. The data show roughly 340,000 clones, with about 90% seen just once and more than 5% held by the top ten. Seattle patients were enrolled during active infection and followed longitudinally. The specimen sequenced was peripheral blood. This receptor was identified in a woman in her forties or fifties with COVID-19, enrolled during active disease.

CDR3: CASSLFLSREQYF. In DNA form, the CDR3 reads TGTGCCAGCAGCTTATTCCTAAGTCGAGAGCAGTACTTC. The gene calls are TRBV11-2 and TRBJ2-7, with D unclear. The length of the CDR3 is 13 residues. Germline lookup yields CDR1 SGHAT and CDR2 FQNNGV. V was shortened by 2 bases and J by 7 bases, with 12 bases between the two germline ends.